The sequence of this TCR beta chain was determined in a study of T cell responses to AZD1222 COVID-19 vaccine. Repertoires were generated with immunoSEQ multiplex PCR, while TCRdb's copy carries only in-frame clones and drops some. The sample holds about 140,000 clones. The germline V gene encodes CDR1 SQVTM and CDR2 ANQGSEA. Between the trimmed V and J ends, which lost 8 bases and 8 bases, there was a span of 21 bases. The CDR3 has 13 amino acids. The sequencing sample was made of peripheral blood. The TCR sequence derives from an adult in good health. The chain employs TRBV29-1 and TRBJ1-2, with D possibly TRBD1 on 5 matching bases. This CDR3 reads CSMGHEDQGGYTF. CDR3 nucleotides: TGCAGCATGGGGCATGAGGATCAGGGAGGCTACACCTTC.